This TCR beta chain was recorded in a study of cytotoxic CD8 clonotypes in ibrutinib-treated CLL. Clones were sequenced by immunoSEQ multiplex PCR, and TCRdb holds only the in-frame ones, with some missing. The sample yields 250,000 to 350,000 clones, approximately 76% seen once. With 2 bases removed from V and 0 bases from J, the gap between germline ends came to 10 bases. Germline assignment: CDR1 SGHNT and CDR2 YYREEE (reference sequence). This CDR3 is built from 15 residues. The genes are TRBV5-4 and TRBJ2-3; TRBD1 might be the D (5 bases). The sample consisted of PBMCs, taken at disease progression, from a patient treated with ibrutinib. This TCR derives from a human donor with chronic lymphocytic leukemia. DNA of the CDR3: TGTGCCAGCAGCTTTGGACACTTTAGCACAGATACGCAGTATTTT. This sequence encodes CASSFGHFSTDTQYF.